This T cell receptor beta chain originates from a study of vaccination effects on CD4 cells after COVID-19 (dated by TCRdb to 2022 to 2024). Regarding the complete study: Each participant received two doses of an mRNA SARS-CoV-2 vaccine, either BNT162b2 or mRNA-1273. SARS-CoV-2 spike-specific CD4+ TCR repertoires from before and after mRNA vaccination were compared in COVID-19 convalescent patients and in infection-naive vaccine recipients. The full study included 9 to 10 COVID-19 convalescent patients and a few SARS-CoV-2-naive healthy vaccine recipients. Cultures from other donors in the study were sequenced with the Oncomine TCR Beta short-read assay on an Illumina iSeq 100. The full study reports these points: The study was limited by a small number of convalescent patients, and early post-infection timepoints were lacking. Both infection-induced and vaccine-induced clones contracted markedly at late post-vaccination timepoints, which is consistent with waning T cell responses. In healthy vaccine recipients, vaccine-induced clones were almost all SARS-CoV-2 mono-reactive, with only 1 of 255 being cross-reactive with common cold coronaviruses.

CDR1 and CDR2 are read off the germline V gene as MDHEN and SYDVKM. The CDR3, cysteine through phenylalanine, is 14 amino acids long. The DNA shown is the 42-base CDR3, in frame from base 1. Trimming removed 5 bases from V and 1 base from J, leaving 11 bases between the germline ends. This clone was picked up a small number of times. Its antigen is still unknown. There are no base qualities to consult, and no much larger clone falls within one base. In the ViraFEST assay, PBMC were stimulated with viral peptide pools, and antigen-specific CD4+ T cell clonotypes were then identified by expansion using TCR sequencing. After about 10 days of culture, CD4+ T cells were isolated with the EasySep CD4+ T cell isolation kit. Healthy vaccine recipients had no prior SARS-CoV-2 infection, confirmed by negative nucleocapsid antibodies before and after vaccination. Approximately 2 million PBMC per well were cultured in IMDM with around 5% human AB serum, around 10 IU/ml IL-2 and gentamicin, plus 10 ug/ml peptides. Half of the culture medium was replaced with fresh IL-2-containing medium on days 3 and 7. Unless noted otherwise, every peptide stimulation condition was cultured in triplicate wells. Using Ficoll-Paque Plus gradient centrifugation, PBMC were separated from whole blood and then either used fresh or cryopreserved at -140C. Overlapping peptide pools spanned the spike proteins of SARS-CoV-2 and the common cold coronaviruses HCoV-NL63, HCoV-OC43 and HCoV-229E. Genomic DNA was extracted from cultured CD4+ T cells with the QIAamp micro DNA kit.

The method was the immunoSEQ multiplex PCR assay. DNA from the cultured and isolated CD4+ T cells underwent TCR beta CDR3 sequencing. From the authors' description of their analysis: Non-productive TCR sequences were removed and reads were trimmed to the CDR3 region, keeping CDR3s of at least 7 amino acids. Antigen-specific clonotypes were identified using the MANAFEST web app by comparison of expansion in peptide wells against reference cultures. To count as positive, a clone had to show expansion at FDR<0.05 compared with the reference and with all other wells, an odds ratio above 5, and a frequency above 0.1% in two replicate wells. Clonotypes significantly expanded in SARS-CoV-2 spike wells and in at least one common cold coronavirus spike condition were defined as cross-reactive. CDR3 similarity was assessed by Levenshtein distance using the stringdist R package, and unrooted trees were constructed with ape in R 3.6.1. TCRdb mirrors the immuneACCESS table, restricted to in-frame sequences. Some clones are absent from its copies; in checked studies, under half trace to an unresolved V gene, and the reason for the others is unknown. D and trimming were read from the DNA, whereas the V and J calls and clone size are those reported in that table. A total of about 22,000 clones appear in this sample, about three quarters of them only once. The ten biggest clones cover approximately 10% of the sample.

This specimen was CD4+ T cells from PBMCs cultured with HCoV-229E spike peptides, taken before COVID-19 vaccination. This specimen's cell subset or site label, interpreted: HCoV-229E spike overlapping peptide pool stimulation. Rearrangement joined TRBV28 to TRBJ1-1, with the D gene not clear enough to name. The receptor's source is a human donor who received a COVID-19 vaccine. The CDR3 in this case is CASSLETGNTEAFF. Here is the DNA: TGTGCCAGCAGTCTTGAGACGGGGAACACTGAAGCTTTCTTT.